This T cell receptor (beta chain) stems from a study of blood T cell repertoires in COVID-19. Authors' analysis steps: By means of reference gene primer amplification, nucleated cell counts were estimated. Here immunoSEQ multiplex PCR was the method, and the copy in TCRdb shows in-frame clones only, minus some. D and trimming were read from the DNA, whereas the V and J calls and clone size are those reported in that table. The sample yields about 180,000 clones, roughly 88% seen once. Participant-reported clinical history was the basis for cohort assignment. Before being deemed recovered, Cohort 3 donors had two negative PCRs, clearance, or symptom resolution. Germline CDR1 reads SNHLY; CDR2 reads FYNNEI. The ends lost 3 bases at V and 7 bases at J; junction bases unmatched: 6. CDR3 length equals 15 residues.

The source of this sequence is a young woman who had recovered from COVID-19. V gene TRBV2 combines with J gene TRBJ1-4, with TRBD1 matching 9 bases. The sequenced sample consisted of PBMCs or T cells enriched from blood (not recorded which). The CDR3 protein is CASSDPGQGTEKLFF. The CDR3 nucleotides read TGTGCCAGCAGTGACCCCGGACAGGGGACTGAAAAACTGTTTTTT.